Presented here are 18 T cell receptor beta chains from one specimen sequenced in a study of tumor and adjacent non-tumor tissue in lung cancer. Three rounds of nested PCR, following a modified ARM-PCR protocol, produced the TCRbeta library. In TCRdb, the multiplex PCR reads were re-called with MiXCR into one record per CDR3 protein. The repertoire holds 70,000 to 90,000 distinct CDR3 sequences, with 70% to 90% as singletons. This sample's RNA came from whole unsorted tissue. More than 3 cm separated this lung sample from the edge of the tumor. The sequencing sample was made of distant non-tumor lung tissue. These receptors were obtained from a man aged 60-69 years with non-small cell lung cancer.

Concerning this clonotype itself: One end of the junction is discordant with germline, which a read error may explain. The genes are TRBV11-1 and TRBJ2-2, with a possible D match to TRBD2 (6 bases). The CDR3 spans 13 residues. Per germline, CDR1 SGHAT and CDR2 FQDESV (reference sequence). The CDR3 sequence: CTSSNGSHRELFF. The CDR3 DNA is TGTACCAGCAGCAACGGGAGTCACCGGGAGCTGTTTTTT.

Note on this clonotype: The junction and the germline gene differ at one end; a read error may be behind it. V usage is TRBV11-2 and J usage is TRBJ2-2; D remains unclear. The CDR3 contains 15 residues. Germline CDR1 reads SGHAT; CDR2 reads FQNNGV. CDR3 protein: CASSSTWIITGELFF. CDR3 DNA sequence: TGTGCCAGTAGCTCGACATGGATAATTACCGGCGAGCTGTTTTTT.

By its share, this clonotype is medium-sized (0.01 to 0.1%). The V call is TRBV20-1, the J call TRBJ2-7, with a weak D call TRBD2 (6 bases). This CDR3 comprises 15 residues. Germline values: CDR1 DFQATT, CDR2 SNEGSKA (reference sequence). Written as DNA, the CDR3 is TGCAGCGGTATTCTGACAGTCGGGGGAAACTACGAGCAGTACTTC. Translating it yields CSGILTVGGNYEQYF.

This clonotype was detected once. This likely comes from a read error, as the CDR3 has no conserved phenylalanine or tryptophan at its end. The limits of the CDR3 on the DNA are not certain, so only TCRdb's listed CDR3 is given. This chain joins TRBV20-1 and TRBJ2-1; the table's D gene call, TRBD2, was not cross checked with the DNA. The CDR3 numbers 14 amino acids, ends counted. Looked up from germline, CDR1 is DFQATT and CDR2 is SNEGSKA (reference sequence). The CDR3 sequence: CSASGLAGGNEKFL.

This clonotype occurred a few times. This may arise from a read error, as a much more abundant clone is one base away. The CDR3 DNA follows: TGTGTCAGCAGTTTATCCGGGGGGGCTTGGAATGAGCAGTTCTTC. Its translation: CVSSLSGGAWNEQFF. The chain joins TRBV12-3 or TRBV12-4 to TRBJ2-1; 8 bases align to TRBD2. The CDR3 runs 15 residues.

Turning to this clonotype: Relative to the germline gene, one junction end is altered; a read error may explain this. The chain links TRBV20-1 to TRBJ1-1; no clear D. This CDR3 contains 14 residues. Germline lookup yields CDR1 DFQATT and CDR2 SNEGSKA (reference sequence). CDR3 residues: CSARSSLSGTEAFF. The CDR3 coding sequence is TGCAGTGCTAGATCCAGTCTCTCTGGAACTGAAGCCTTCTTT.

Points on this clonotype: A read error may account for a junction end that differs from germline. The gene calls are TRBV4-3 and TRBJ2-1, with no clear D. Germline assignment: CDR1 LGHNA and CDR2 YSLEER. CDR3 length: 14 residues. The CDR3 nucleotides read TGCGCCAGCAGCCAAGATTTAGGGAACAATCAGCAATTCTTC. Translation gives CASSQDLGNNQQFF.

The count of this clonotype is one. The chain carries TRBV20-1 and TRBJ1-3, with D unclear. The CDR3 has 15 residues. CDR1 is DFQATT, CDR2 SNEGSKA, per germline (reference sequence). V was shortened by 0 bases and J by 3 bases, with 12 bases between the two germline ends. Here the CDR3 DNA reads TGCAGTGCTAGAGATCGAGGCAGTCGTGGAAACACCATATATTTT. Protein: CSARDRGSRGNTIYF.

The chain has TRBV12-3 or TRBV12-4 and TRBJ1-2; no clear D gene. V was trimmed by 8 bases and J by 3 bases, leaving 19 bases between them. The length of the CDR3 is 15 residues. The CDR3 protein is CASRPHGISYYGYTF. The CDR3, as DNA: TGTGCCAGCCGACCCCACGGGATTTCTTACTATGGCTACACCTTC.

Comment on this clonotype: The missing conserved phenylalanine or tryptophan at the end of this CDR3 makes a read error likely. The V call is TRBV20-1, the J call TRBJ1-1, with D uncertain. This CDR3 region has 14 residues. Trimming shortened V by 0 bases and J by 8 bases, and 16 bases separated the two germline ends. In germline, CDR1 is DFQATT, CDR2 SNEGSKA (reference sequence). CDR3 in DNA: TGCAGTGCTAGAGATATGAGGTCCGCTAGGGAAGCTTTCTCT. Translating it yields CSARDMRSAREAFS.

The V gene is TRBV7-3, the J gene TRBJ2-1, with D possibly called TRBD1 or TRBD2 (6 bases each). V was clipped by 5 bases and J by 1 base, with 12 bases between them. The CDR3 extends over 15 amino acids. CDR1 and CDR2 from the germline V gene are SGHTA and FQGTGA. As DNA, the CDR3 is TGTGCCAGCAGCATACAGGGAGGATCCTACAATGAGCAGTTCTTC. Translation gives CASSIQGGSYNEQFF.

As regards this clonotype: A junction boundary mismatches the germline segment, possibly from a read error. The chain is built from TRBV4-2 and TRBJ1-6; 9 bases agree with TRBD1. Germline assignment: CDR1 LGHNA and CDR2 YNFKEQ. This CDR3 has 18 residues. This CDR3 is CASNHSLGTGLGNSPLHF. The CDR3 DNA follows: TGTGCCAGTAACCACTCACTAGGGACAGGGTTAGGAAATTCACCTCTCCACTTT.

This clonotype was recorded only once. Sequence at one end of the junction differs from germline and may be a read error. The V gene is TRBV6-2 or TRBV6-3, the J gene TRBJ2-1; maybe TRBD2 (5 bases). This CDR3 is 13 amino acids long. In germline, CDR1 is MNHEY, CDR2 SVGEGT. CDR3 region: CASSPDLRNGQFF. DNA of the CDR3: TGTGCCAGCAGTCCGGACTTACGCAATGGGCAGTTCTTC.

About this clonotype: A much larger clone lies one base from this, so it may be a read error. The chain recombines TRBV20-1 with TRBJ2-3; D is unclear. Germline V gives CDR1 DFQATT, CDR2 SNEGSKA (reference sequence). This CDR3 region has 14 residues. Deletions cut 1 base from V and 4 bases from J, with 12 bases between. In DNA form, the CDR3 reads TGCAGTGCTAGAGGAGATGGACGGGCAGATACGCAGTATTTT. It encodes CSARGDGRADTQYF.

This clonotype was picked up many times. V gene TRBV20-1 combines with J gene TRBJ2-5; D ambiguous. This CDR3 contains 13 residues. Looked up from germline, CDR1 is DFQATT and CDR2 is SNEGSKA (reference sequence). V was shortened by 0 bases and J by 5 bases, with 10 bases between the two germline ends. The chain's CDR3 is CSARDGIVETQYF. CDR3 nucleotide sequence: TGCAGTGCTAGAGATGGAATAGTGGAGACCCAGTACTTC.

Here the CDR3 reads CATSDLRWSAAGAQETQYF. The CDR3 DNA reads TGTGCCACCAGTGATTTGCGGTGGTCCGCCGCCGGAGCCCAAGAGACCCAGTACTTC. The chain has TRBV24-1 and TRBJ2-5; D is unresolved. The CDR3 totals 19 residues. Germline values: CDR1 KGHDR, CDR2 SFDVKD. V gave up 0 bases and J gave up 1 base, with 20 bases separating them.

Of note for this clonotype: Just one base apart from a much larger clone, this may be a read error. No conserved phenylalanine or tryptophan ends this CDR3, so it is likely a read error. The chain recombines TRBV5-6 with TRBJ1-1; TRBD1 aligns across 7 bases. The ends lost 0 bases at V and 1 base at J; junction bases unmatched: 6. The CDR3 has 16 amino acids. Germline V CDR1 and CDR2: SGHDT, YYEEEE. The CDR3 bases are TGTGCCAGCAGCTTGGCCTCCGGGACAGCGAACACTGAAGCTTTCCTT. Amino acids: CASSLASGTANTEAFL.

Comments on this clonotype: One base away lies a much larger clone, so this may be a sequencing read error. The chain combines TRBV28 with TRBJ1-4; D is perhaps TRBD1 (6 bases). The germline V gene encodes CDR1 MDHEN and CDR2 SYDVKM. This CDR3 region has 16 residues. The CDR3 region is CTSSLWLGGPNEKLFF. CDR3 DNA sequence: TGTACCAGCAGTTTATGGTTAGGGGGACCTAATGAAAAACTGTTTTTT.